Presented here are 30 T cell receptor beta chains from one specimen sequenced in a study of immune characterization of retroperitoneal liposarcoma. TCRdb fed the PCR reads into MiXCR, producing one record per CDR3 protein. The sample has approximately 11,000 distinct CDR3 sequences, approximately 26% seen once. Material: tumor tissue. All receptors derive from a male donor with retroperitoneal liposarcoma.

V gene TRBV4-1 combines with J gene TRBJ2-3; D uncertain. Germline lookup yields CDR1 MGHRA and CDR2 YSYEKL. Trimming stripped 2 bases from V and 2 bases from J, with 11 bases between. This CDR3 region has 15 residues. The CDR3 loop is CASSQQAEPTDTQYF. DNA of the CDR3: TGCGCCAGCAGCCAACAGGCGGAGCCCACAGATACGCAGTATTTT.

This clonotype was observed a few times. This rearrangement joins TRBV6-1 to TRBJ2-3; possible D gene TRBD2, 6 bases. The CDR3 runs to 14 residues. V was shortened by 3 bases and J by 4 bases, with 11 bases between the two germline ends. CDR1 is MNHNS, CDR2 SASEGT, per germline. The CDR3 nucleotides are TGTGCCAGCAGTGACAGAGGGGAGGCAGATACGCAGTATTTT. Residues: CASSDRGEADTQYF.

There are many counts of this clonotype. The V and J genes are TRBV6-1 and TRBJ2-2; D is uncertain. The V end lost 5 bases, the J end lost 5 bases, and 6 bases lay between the germline ends. CDR1 and CDR2 (germline): MNHNS, SASEGT. The CDR3 is 12 residues long. CDR3 region: CASSQGTGELFF. In DNA, the CDR3 is TGTGCCAGCAGTCAAGGGACCGGGGAGCTGTTTTTT.

This chain joins TRBV7-6 and TRBJ2-1; 13 nucleotides align to TRBD2. With 5 bases clipped from V and 0 bases from J, the junction kept 19 bases outside the gene matches. The germline CDR1 and CDR2 sequences are SGHVS and FNYEAQ. There are 22 residues in the CDR3. In DNA form, the CDR3 reads TGTGCCAGCAGCCTCATAGGGGCCGTAGGACTAGCGGGAGAGAGCTCCTACAATGAGCAGTTCTTC. It encodes CASSLIGAVGLAGESSYNEQFF.

J is TRBJ2-4 and V is TRBV6-1; 7 bases match TRBD2. CDR1 MNHNS and CDR2 SASEGT come from the germline V gene. After removal of 5 bases from V and 13 bases from J, the junction contained 20 bases not matched to a gene. This CDR3 comprises 16 residues. CDR3 protein: CASSSARGDYYNEQYF. The CDR3 DNA follows: TGTGCCAGCAGTTCCGCACGGGGGGACTACTACAATGAGCAGTACTTC.

The chain combines TRBV7-2 with TRBJ2-1; D unclear. Trimming removed 5 bases from V and 10 bases from J, with 18 bases in between. The CDR3 consists of 14 residues. The germline CDR1 and CDR2 sequences are SGHTA and FQGNSA. CDR3 DNA sequence: TGTGCCAGCAGCGCCCGAACGGCTGGCTACGAGCAGTTCTTC. Translated, it gives CASSARTAGYEQFF. The full variable domain, in which reference TRBV7-2 and TRBJ2-1 provide the parts outside the CDR3, is GAGVSQSPSNKVTEKGKDVELRCDPISGHTALYWYRQSLGQGLEFLIYFQGNSAPDKSGLPSDRFSAERTGGSVSTLTIQRTQQEDSAVYLCASSARTAGYEQFFGPGTRLTVL.

This chain joins TRBV6-6 and TRBJ2-1; 11 nucleotides match TRBD2. The J call is in doubt because the DNA end fits TRBJ2-7 better. CDR1 and CDR2 from the germline V gene are MNHNY and SVGAGI (reference sequence). This CDR3 is built from 14 residues. CDR3 nucleotides: TGTGCCAGCAGGAGGGGACTAGCGGATTACGAGCAGTACTTC. This codes for CASRRGLADYEQYF.

The V and J genes are TRBV6-5 and TRBJ2-5, with D perhaps TRBD2 (7 bases). CDR1 and CDR2 (germline): MNHEY, SVGAGI. V lost 8 bases to trimming and J lost 11 bases, with 27 bases between them. This CDR3 comprises 15 residues. Here the CDR3 reads CASGGGGGIGRGQYF. The CDR3 region has the DNA TGTGCCAGCGGGGGGGGGGGCGGGATAGGTCGGGGGCAGTACTTC.

The chain carries TRBV6-5 and TRBJ1-2, with 8 bases fitting TRBD1. There are 14 residues in the CDR3. The ends lost 5 bases at V and 4 bases at J; junction bases unmatched: 6. Per germline, CDR1 MNHEY and CDR2 SVGAGI. This CDR3 reads CASSEVGTGYGYTF. The CDR3 nucleotides are TGTGCCAGCAGTGAAGTCGGGACAGGCTATGGCTACACCTTC.

This chain connects TRBV7-2 to TRBJ2-5; 8 bases are a match to TRBD2. From germline, CDR1 is SGHTA and CDR2 FQGNSA. This CDR3 comprises 15 residues. Germline trimming cut 4 bases from V and 1 base from J; bases unmatched to any gene: 5. In DNA, the CDR3 is TGTGCCAGCAGCTATTCCGGGAGGGCCCAAGAGACCCAGTACTTC. It codes for CASSYSGRAQETQYF.

This clonotype was picked up a small number of times. The V call is TRBV25-1, the J call TRBJ2-3, with D perhaps matching TRBD2 (5 bases). Per germline, CDR1 MGHDK and CDR2 SYGVNS. V was pared by 7 bases and J by 5 bases, with 7 bases between. This CDR3 has 11 amino acids. The CDR3 bases are TGTGCCAGCACCGCGGGAGATACGCAGTATTTT. This translates into CASTAGDTQYF. Complete variable domain (other parts from reference TRBV25-1 and TRBJ2-3): EADIYQTPRYLVIGTGKKITLECSQTMGHDKMYWYQQDPGMELHLIHYSYGVNSTEKGDLSSESTVSRIRTEHFPLTLESARPSHTSQYLCASTAGDTQYFGPGTRLTVL.

By proportion, this clonotype is medium-sized. The V and J genes are TRBV7-2 and TRBJ2-1; the match to TRBD2 covers 10 bases. This CDR3 is built from 16 residues. Germline CDR1 reads SGHTA; CDR2 reads FQGNSA. Trimming removed 2 bases from V and 10 bases from J; junction bases left unmatched: 11. The CDR3 nucleotides are TGTGCCAGCAGCTTAAAGGGAGGGACTAGCGACTACGAGCAGTTCTTC. This translates into CASSLKGGTSDYEQFF.

The rearrangement uses TRBV5-1 and TRBJ2-4; 7 positions match TRBD1. The end of the DNA is better explained by TRBJ2-7, so the J call may be wrong. The germline V gene has CDR1 SGHRS and CDR2 YFSETQ. There are 16 residues in the CDR3. As DNA, the CDR3 is TGCGCCAGCAGCTTGAGAAAGAGGGGGCGCTCCTACGAGCAGTACTTC. Its translation: CASSLRKRGRSYEQYF.

By frequency in the sample, this clonotype is medium-sized (0.01 to 0.1%). The chain couples TRBV6-1 to TRBJ2-1; D may be TRBD1 (6 bases). The end of the DNA is better explained by TRBJ2-7, so the J call may be wrong. The germline V gene encodes CDR1 MNHNS and CDR2 SASEGT. The CDR3 is made up of 14 amino acids. The CDR3 reads CASSEVNRAYEQYF. In DNA form, the CDR3 reads TGTGCCAGCAGTGAAGTCAACAGGGCCTACGAGCAGTACTTC.

The genes are TRBV6-1 and TRBJ2-1; 7 bases fit TRBD2. The CDR3 totals 16 residues. Trimming at V came to 3 bases and at J to 0 bases, leaving 5 bases not matched to a gene. Per the germline V gene, CDR1 is MNHNS and CDR2 is SASEGT. CDR3 amino acids: CASSEPSSGSYNEQFF. CDR3 nucleotide sequence: TGTGCCAGCAGTGAGCCATCTAGCGGCTCCTACAATGAGCAGTTCTTC.

Only a few counts were recorded for this clonotype. This chain uses TRBV27 with TRBJ2-1; 9 bases are shared with TRBD1. In germline, CDR1 is MNHEY, CDR2 SMNVEV (reference sequence). J gave up 13 bases and V 8 bases, and 18 bases lay outside the gene matches. The CDR3 extends over 15 amino acids. CDR3 in amino acids: CASASDRGPVETQFF. The CDR3, as DNA: TGTGCCAGCGCCTCGGACAGGGGCCCTGTAGAGACCCAGTTCTTC.

This clonotype has a count of ten or more. This sequence joins TRBV6-1 and TRBJ2-1; D is ambiguous. The J call may be faulty, since TRBJ2-5 better matches the DNA end. CDR3 length: 11 amino acids. Germline CDR1 reads MNHNS; CDR2 reads SASEGT. This chain's CDR3 is CASSQGRTQYF. The CDR3 coding sequence is TGTGCCAGCAGCCAAGGACGGACCCAGTACTTC.

In this sample, this clonotype turned up a few times. The chain uses TRBV7-9 and TRBJ2-1; 8 bases are a match to TRBD2. The CDR3 is 18 residues long. Germline trimming cut 4 bases from V and 10 bases from J; bases unmatched to any gene: 21. CDR1 is SEHNR, CDR2 FQNEAQ, per germline (reference sequence). As DNA, the CDR3 is TGTGCCAGCAGCTACCCCCCTTTGCGGGGGGTCGTATCCTACGAGCAGTTCTTC. It translates to CASSYPPLRGVVSYEQFF. The full variable domain, completed using reference TRBV7-9 and TRBJ2-1, is DTGVSQNPRHKITKRGQNVTFRCDPISEHNRLYWYRQTLGQGPEFLTYFQNEAQLEKSRLLSDRFSAERPKGSFSTLEIQRTEQGDSAMYLCASSYPPLRGVVSYEQFFGPGTRLTVL.

Regarding this clonotype: Germline and junction disagree at one end, which may indicate a read error. The rearrangement links TRBV6-5 to TRBJ2-3, with 8 bases identical to TRBD1. The CDR3 loop spans 15 amino acids. Per germline, CDR1 MNHEY and CDR2 SVGAGI. Here the CDR3 DNA reads TGTGCCAGCACCCTCTCGTCGACAGGGGACAAGACCCAGTACTTT. As protein: CASTLSSTGDKTQYF.

V is TRBV10-2 and J is TRBJ2-1; 8 positions agree with TRBD1. Looked up from germline, CDR1 is WSHSY and CDR2 is SAAADI. The CDR3 has 14 amino acids. J lost 10 bases, V lost 10 bases, and 15 bases had no gene match. The CDR3 is CATTTRQGAYEQFF. As DNA, the CDR3 is TGCGCCACCACGACTAGGCAGGGGGCGTACGAGCAGTTCTTC.

The chain links TRBV6-5 to TRBJ2-5, with D possibly being TRBD1 or TRBD2 (5 bases each). The V gene's germline CDR1 is MNHEY and CDR2 SVGAGI. V lost 4 bases to trimming and J lost 11 bases, with 23 bases between them. CDR3 length equals 15 residues. CDR3 region: CASSWQGQADNEQYF. DNA of the CDR3: TGTGCCAGCAGTTGGCAGGGCCAAGCGGACAATGAGCAGTACTTC.

V gene TRBV11-2 combines with J gene TRBJ2-1; D ambiguous. Trimming stripped 3 bases from V and 10 bases from J, with 16 bases between. Per the germline V gene, CDR1 is SGHAT and CDR2 is FQNNGV. The CDR3 is made up of 14 amino acids. The DNA for the CDR3 is TGTGCCAGCAGCTTCGCCGGGCCCAACTACGAGCAGTTCTTC. It yields the protein CASSFAGPNYEQFF. Full variable domain (rest looked up from reference TRBV11-2 and TRBJ2-1): EAGVAQSPRYKIIEKRQSVAFWCNPISGHATLYWYQQILGQGPKLLIQFQNNGVVDDSQLPKDRFSAERLKGVDSTLKIQPAKLEDSAVYLCASSFAGPNYEQFFGPGTRLTVL.

Sample share makes this clonotype medium-sized. The rearrangement joins TRBV6-1 to TRBJ2-1, with D maybe TRBD2 (7 bases). CDR1 is MNHNS, CDR2 SASEGT, per germline. The V end lost 3 bases, the J end lost 11 bases, and 17 bases lay between the germline ends. The CDR3 covers 14 residues. Written as DNA, the CDR3 is TGTGCCAGCAGTGATCGGGGGGCCAGCGTTAAGCAGTTCTTC. Its protein is CASSDRGASVKQFF.

In its sample, this clonotype is medium-sized (0.01 to 0.1%). The chain couples TRBV7-2 to TRBJ2-7; TRBD2 agrees at 10 bases. The CDR3 extends over 18 amino acids. The V gene's germline CDR1 is SGHTA and CDR2 FQGNSA. The trim removed 3 bases at V and 0 bases at J, leaving 11 bases unmatched. Here the CDR3 DNA reads TGTGCCAGCAGCTTTTATCTAGCGGGAGATGTAGACTCCTACGAGCAGTACTTC. It specifies CASSFYLAGDVDSYEQYF.

The V gene is TRBV6-2 or TRBV6-3, the J gene TRBJ2-2; 14 bases agree with TRBD2. The CDR3 length is 17 residues. Germline V gene data show CDR1 as MNHEY and CDR2 as SVGEGT. V lost 0 bases and J lost 4; bases outside the gene matches: 1. In DNA, the CDR3 is TGTGCCAGCAGTTACTCCGGGACTAGCGGGAGCACCGGGGAGCTGTTTTTT. This translates into CASSYSGTSGSTGELFF.

This clonotype was seen a handful of times. The chain has TRBV6-5 and TRBJ1-5, with D maybe TRBD1 (6 bases). Germline V gene lookup returns CDR1 MNHEY and CDR2 SVGAGI. V was clipped by 2 bases and J by 6 bases, with 11 bases between them. This CDR3 has 14 amino acids. In DNA form, the CDR3 reads TGTGCCAGCAGTTACCGGGACAAACGTCAGCCCCAGCATTTT. This codes for CASSYRDKRQPQHF.

This clonotype is medium-sized in the sample. This chain joins TRBV6-1 and TRBJ2-1; tentatively, D is TRBD2 (6 bases). CDR1 and CDR2 from the germline V gene are MNHNS and SASEGT. V dropped 8 bases and J dropped 13 bases, with 27 bases sitting between them. The CDR3 loop spans 15 amino acids. CDR3: CASDDSGEPEETQFF. CDR3 nucleotides: TGTGCCAGCGACGATAGCGGAGAACCCGAAGAGACCCAGTTCTTC.

As to this clonotype: A much larger clone differs from this one at a single base, so this may be a read error. The chain is built from TRBV11-2 and TRBJ2-5; D is perhaps TRBD2 (5 bases). Germline V gene sequence: CDR1 SGHAT, CDR2 FQNNGV. The CDR3 has 12 residues. Deletions cut 5 bases from V and 9 bases from J, with 13 bases between. The CDR3: CASSLTTEAQYF. CDR3 DNA sequence: TGTGCCAGCAGCCTTACGACGGAGGCCCAGTACTTC.

There are a few counts of this clonotype. This rearrangement joins TRBV11-2 to TRBJ2-5; D perhaps matches TRBD2 (6 bases). The J call may not be correct, given that the DNA end is closer to TRBJ2-1. The V gene's germline CDR1 is SGHAT and CDR2 FQNNGV. The CDR3 is 15 residues long. Here the CDR3 DNA reads TGTGCCAGCAGCTTCTCTCGGGGGAGCCAAGAGACCCAGTTCTTC. Protein product: CASSFSRGSQETQFF.

The CDR3 reads CASSPDTTYEQYF. The CDR3 DNA follows: TGCGCCAGCAGCCCCGACACCACCTACGAGCAGTACTTC. This chain connects TRBV5-1 to TRBJ2-1, with no clear D. The DNA end favors TRBJ2-7, so the J call may be wrong. Per the germline V gene, CDR1 is SGHRS and CDR2 is YFSETQ. The CDR3 has 13 residues.